This T cell receptor beta chain was recorded in a study of response to subunit inactivated influenza vaccine. This clonotype has just a few counts. TCRdb independently ran MiXCR on the RT-PCR reads; one entry per CDR3 protein. The sample carries about 570,000 distinct CDR3 sequences, about 10% recorded once. CDR3 size: 13 residues. Trimming shortened V by 3 bases and J by 3 bases, and 10 bases separated the two germline ends. CDR1 is SQVTM, CDR2 ANQGSEA, per germline. The same sample was also studied in work on T cells expressing NK-cell markers. That work states: The TCR beta cDNA came from 5'RACE template switching with UMIs.

The gene calls are TRBV29-1 and TRBJ2-3; D ambiguous. This sample comprised PBMCs from blood, obtained on the day of vaccination. This clonotype was obtained from a man aged 50-59 years who received an inactivated influenza vaccine. This CDR3 is CSVDGQLTDTQYF. Here the CDR3 DNA reads TGCAGCGTTGATGGGCAGTTGACAGATACGCAGTATTTT.